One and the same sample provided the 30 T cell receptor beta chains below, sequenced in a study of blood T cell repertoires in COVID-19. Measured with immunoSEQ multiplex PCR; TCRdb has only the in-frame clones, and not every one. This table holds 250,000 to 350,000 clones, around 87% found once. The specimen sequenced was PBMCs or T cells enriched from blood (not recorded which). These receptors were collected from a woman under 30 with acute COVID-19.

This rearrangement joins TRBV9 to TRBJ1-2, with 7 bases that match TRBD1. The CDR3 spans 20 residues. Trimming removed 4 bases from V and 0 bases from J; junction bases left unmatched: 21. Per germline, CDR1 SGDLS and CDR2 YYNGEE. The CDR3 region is CASSSPTGKKDRPANYGYTF. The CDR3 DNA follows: TGTGCCAGCAGCTCGCCGACAGGGAAAAAAGATCGGCCGGCTAACTATGGCTACACCTTC.

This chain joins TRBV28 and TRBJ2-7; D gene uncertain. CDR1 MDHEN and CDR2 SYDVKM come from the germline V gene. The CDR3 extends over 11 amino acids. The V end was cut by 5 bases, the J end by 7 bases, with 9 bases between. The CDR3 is CASSLRMEQYF. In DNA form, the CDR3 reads TGTGCCAGCAGTCTGCGGATGGAGCAGTACTTC.

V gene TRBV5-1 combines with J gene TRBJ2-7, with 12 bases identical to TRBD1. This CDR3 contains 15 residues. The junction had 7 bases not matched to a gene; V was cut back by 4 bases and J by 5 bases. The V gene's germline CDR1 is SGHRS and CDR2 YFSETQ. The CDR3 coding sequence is TGCGCCAGCAGCAAGGGACAGGGGGCACTCCACGAGCAGTACTTC. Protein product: CASSKGQGALHEQYF. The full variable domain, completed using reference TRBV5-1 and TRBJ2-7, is KAGVTQTPRYLIKTRGQQVTLSCSPISGHRSVSWYQQTPGQGLQFLFEYFSETQRNKGNFPGRFSGRQFSNSRSEMNVSTLELGDSALYLCASSKGQGALHEQYFGPGTRLTVT.

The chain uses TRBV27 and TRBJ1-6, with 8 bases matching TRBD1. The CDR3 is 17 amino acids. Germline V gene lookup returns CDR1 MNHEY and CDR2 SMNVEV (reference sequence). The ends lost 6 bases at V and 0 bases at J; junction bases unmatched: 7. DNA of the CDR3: TGTGCCAGCAGCCCGGGACAGGACTTCTCCTATAATTCACCCCTCCACTTT. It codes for CASSPGQDFSYNSPLHF.

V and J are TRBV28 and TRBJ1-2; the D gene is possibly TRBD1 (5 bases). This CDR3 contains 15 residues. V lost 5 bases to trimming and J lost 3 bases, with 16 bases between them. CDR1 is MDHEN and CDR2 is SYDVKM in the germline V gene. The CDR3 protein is CASSGSGADDYGYTF. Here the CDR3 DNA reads TGTGCCAGCAGTGGTAGCGGGGCGGATGACTATGGCTACACCTTC.

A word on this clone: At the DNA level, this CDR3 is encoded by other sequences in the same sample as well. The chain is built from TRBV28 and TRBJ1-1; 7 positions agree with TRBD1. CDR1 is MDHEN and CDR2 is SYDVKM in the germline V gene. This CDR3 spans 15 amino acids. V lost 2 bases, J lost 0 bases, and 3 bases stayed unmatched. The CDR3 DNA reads TGTGCCAGCAGTTTAGAGGGGGCCTTGAACACTGAAGCTTTCTTT. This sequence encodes CASSLEGALNTEAFF.

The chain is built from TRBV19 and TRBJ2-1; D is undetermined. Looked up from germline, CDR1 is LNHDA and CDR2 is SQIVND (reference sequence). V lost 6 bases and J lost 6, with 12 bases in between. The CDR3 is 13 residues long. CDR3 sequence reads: CASRFRRGNEQFF. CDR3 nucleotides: TGTGCCAGTAGATTCCGGAGAGGCAATGAGCAGTTCTTC.

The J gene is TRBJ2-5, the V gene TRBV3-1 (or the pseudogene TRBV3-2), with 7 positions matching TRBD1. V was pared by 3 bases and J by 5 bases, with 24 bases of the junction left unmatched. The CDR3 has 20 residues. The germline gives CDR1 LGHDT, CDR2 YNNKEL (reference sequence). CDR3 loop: CASSHSPRTGIIIGSETQYF. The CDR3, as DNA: TGTGCCAGCAGCCATAGCCCCCGGACAGGTATTATTATTGGAAGCGAGACCCAGTACTTC.

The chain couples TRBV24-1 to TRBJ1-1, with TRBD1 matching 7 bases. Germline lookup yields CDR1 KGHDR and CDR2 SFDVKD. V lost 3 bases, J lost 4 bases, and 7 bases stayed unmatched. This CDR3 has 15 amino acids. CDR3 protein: CATSDGRTGRTEAFF. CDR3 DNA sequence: TGTGCCACCAGTGATGGGCGGACAGGACGCACTGAAGCTTTCTTT.

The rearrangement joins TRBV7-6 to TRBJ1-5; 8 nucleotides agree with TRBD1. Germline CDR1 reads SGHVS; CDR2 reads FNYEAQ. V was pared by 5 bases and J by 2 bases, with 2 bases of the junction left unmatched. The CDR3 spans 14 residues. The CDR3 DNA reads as TGTGCCAGCAGCCCGACAGGGGGCAATCAGCCCCAGCATTTT. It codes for CASSPTGGNQPQHF.

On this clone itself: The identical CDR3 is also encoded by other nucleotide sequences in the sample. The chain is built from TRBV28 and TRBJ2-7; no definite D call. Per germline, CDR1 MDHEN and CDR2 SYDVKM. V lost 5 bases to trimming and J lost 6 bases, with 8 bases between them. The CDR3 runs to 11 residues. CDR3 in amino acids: CASSLSREQYF. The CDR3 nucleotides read TGTGCCAGCAGTCTTAGTCGCGAGCAGTACTTC.

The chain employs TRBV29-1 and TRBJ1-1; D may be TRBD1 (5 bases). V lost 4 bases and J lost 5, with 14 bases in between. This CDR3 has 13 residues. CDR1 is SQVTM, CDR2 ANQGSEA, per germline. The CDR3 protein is CSVAQEEGTEAFF. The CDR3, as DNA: TGCAGCGTTGCCCAAGAGGAGGGGACTGAAGCTTTCTTT.

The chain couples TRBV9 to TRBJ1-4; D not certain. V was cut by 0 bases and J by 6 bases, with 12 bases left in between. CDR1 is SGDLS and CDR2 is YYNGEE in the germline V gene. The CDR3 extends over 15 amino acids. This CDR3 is CASSVEIHPDEKLFF. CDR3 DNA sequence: TGTGCCAGCAGCGTAGAGATACACCCCGATGAAAAACTGTTTTTT.

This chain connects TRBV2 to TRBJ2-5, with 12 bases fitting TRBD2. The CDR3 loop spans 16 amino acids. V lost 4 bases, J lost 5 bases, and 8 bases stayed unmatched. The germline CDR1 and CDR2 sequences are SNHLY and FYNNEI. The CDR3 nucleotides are TGTGCCAGCAGTGGGGGACTAGCGGGTGGTGGCGAGACCCAGTACTTC. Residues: CASSGGLAGGGETQYF.

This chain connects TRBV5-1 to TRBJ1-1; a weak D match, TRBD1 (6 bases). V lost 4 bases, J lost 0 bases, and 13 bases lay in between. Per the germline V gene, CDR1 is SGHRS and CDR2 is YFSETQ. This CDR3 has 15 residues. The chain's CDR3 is CASSINEGVNTEAFF. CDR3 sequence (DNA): TGCGCCAGCAGCATAAACGAGGGGGTGAACACTGAAGCTTTCTTT. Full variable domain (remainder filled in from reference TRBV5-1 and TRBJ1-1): KAGVTQTPRYLIKTRGQQVTLSCSPISGHRSVSWYQQTPGQGLQFLFEYFSETQRNKGNFPGRFSGRQFSNSRSEMNVSTLELGDSALYLCASSINEGVNTEAFFGQGTRLTVV.

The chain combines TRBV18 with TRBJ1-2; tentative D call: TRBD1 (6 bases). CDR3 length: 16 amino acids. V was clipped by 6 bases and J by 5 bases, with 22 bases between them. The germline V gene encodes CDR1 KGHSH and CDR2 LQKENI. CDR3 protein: CASSFDQGSDRYGYTF. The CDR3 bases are TGTGCCAGCTCTTTCGACCAGGGCTCGGACAGATATGGCTACACCTTC.

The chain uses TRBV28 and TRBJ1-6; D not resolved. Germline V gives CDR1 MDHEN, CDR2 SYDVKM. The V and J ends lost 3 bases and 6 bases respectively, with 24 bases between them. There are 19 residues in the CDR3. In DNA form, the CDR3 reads TGTGCCAGCAGTTTTTACCCGGCGGCCACTTCGCGCTTTAATTCACCCCTCCACTTT. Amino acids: CASSFYPAATSRFNSPLHF.

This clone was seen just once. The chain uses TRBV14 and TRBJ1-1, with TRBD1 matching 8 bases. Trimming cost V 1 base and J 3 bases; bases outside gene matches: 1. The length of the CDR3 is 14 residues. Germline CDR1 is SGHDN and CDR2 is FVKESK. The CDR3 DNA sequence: TGTGCCAGCAGCCAAGTGACAGGGGACACTGAAGCTTTCTTT. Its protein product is CASSQVTGDTEAFF.

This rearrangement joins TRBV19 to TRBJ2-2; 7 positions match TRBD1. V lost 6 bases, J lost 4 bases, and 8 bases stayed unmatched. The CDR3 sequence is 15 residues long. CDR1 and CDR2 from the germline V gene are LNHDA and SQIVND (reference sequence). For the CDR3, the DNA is TGTGCCAGTAGGATAACAGGGGCGCCCACCGGGGAGCTGTTTTTT. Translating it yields CASRITGAPTGELFF.

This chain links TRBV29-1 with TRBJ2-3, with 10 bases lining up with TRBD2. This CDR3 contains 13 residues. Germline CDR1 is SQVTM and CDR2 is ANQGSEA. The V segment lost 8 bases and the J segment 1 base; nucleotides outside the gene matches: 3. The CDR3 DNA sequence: TGCAGCCTTCTAGCGGGGGGCACAGATACGCAGTATTTT. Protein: CSLLAGGTDTQYF.

The CDR3 DNA follows: TGTGCCGCTACTAGCGGGAGCTCCTACGAGCAGTACTTC. Its translation is CAATSGSSYEQYF. This chain connects TRBV10-3 to TRBJ2-7; TRBD2 aligns across 11 bases. Germline assignment: CDR1 ENHRY and CDR2 SYGVKD. The ends lost 11 bases at V and 0 bases at J; junction bases unmatched: 3. The CDR3 extends over 13 amino acids.

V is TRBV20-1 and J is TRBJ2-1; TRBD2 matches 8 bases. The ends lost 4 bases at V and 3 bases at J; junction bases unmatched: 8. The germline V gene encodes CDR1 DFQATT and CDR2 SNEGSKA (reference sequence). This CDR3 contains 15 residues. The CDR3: CSATERERSYNEQFF. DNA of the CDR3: TGCAGTGCTACTGAGCGGGAGCGAAGCTACAATGAGCAGTTCTTC.

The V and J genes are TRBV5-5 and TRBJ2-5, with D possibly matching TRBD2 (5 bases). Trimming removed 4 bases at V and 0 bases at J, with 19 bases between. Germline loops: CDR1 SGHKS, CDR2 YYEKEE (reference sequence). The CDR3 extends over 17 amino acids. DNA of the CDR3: TGTGCCAGCAGCCCCGTGGAGCGGCCTTGGTACCAAGAGACCCAGTACTTC. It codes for CASSPVERPWYQETQYF.

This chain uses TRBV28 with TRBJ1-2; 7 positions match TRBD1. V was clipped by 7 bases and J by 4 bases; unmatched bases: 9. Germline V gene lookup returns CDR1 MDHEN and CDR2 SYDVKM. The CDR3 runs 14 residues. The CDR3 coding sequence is TGTGCCAGCACCTGGGACAGTCGGGCCTATGGCTACACCTTC. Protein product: CASTWDSRAYGYTF.

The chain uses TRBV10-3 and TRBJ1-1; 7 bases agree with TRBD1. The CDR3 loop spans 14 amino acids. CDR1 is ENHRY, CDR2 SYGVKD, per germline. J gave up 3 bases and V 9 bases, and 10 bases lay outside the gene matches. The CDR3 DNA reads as TGTGCCATTGCGGGACAGAGCCCCGACACTGAAGCTTTCTTT. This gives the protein CAIAGQSPDTEAFF.

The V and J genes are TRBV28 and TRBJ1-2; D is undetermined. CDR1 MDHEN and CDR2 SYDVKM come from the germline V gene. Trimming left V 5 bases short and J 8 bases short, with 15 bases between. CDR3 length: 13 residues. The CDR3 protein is CASSQQRTEGYTF. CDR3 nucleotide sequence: TGTGCCAGCAGTCAACAGAGGACTGAAGGCTACACCTTC.

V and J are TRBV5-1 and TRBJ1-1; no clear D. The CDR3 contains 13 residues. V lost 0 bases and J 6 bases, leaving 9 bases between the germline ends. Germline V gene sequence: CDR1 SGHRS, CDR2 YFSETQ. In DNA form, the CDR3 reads TGCGCCAGCAGCTTGGCCGCGGATTCTGAAGCTTTCTTT. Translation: CASSLAADSEAFF.

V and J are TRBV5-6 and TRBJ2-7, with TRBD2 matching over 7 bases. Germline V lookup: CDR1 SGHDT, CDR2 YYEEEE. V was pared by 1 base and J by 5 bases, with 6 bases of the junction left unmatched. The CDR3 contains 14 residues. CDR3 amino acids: CASSLTTSVHEQYF. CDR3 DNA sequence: TGTGCCAGCAGCTTGACCACTAGCGTTCACGAGCAGTACTTC.

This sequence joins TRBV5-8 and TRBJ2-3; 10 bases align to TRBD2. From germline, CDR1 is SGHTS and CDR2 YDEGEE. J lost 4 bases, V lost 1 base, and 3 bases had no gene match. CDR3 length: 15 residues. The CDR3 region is CASSLSLAGADTQYF. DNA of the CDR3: TGTGCCAGCAGCTTGAGCCTAGCGGGAGCAGATACGCAGTATTTT.

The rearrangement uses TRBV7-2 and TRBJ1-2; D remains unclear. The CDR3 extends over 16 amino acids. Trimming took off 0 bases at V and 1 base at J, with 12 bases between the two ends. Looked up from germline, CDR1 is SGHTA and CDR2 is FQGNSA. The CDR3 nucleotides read TGTGCCAGCAGCTTAGCCACAGCATCTCGTAACTATGGCTACACCTTC. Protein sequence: CASSLATASRNYGYTF.